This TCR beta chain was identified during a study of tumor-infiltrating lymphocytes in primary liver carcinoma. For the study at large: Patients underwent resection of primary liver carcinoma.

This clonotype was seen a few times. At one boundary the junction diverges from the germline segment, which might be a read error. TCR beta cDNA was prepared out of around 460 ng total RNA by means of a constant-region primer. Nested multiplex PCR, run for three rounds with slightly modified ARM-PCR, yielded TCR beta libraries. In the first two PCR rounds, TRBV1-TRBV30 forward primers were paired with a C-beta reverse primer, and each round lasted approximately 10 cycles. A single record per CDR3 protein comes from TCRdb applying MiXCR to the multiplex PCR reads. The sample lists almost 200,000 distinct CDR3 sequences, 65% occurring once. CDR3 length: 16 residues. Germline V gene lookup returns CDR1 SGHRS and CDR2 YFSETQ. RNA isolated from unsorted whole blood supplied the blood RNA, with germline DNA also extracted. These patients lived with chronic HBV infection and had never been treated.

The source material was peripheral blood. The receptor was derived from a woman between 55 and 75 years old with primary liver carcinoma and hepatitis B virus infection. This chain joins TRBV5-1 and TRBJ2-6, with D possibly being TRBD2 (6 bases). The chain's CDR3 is CASSLLPGGGANVLTF. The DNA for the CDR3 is TGTGCCAGCAGCTTGCTTCCCGGGGGTGGGGCCAACGTCCTGACTTTC.